The clone carrying this TCR beta chain showed up many times. What it binds is unknown. Looked up from germline, CDR1 is DFQATT and CDR2 is SNEGSKA (reference sequence). Trimming shortened V by 7 bases and J by 4 bases, and 14 bases separated the two germline ends. CDR3 length equals 13 residues. This sample is part of a study of identical twins. Study-level points and caveats: Among beta out-of-frame sequences, excess sharing between twins appeared weaker.

TCRdb used MiXCR to reprocess the 5' RACE reads, holding one entry per CDR3 protein. The profile covers 600,000 to 700,000 distinct CDR3 sequences, with approximately 22% appearing a single time and over 4% taken by the ten largest. These data were also reused for a study on T cells expressing NK-cell markers.

This TCR was sampled from a woman aged 18 to 35 in good health. The chain links TRBV20-1 to TRBJ2-1; possibly TRBD1 or TRBD2 for D (5 bases each). Material for sequencing was PBMCs. CDR3 DNA: TGCAGTGGAGGGGCAGGCCTATACAATGAGCAGTTCTTC. Protein: CSGGAGLYNEQFF.